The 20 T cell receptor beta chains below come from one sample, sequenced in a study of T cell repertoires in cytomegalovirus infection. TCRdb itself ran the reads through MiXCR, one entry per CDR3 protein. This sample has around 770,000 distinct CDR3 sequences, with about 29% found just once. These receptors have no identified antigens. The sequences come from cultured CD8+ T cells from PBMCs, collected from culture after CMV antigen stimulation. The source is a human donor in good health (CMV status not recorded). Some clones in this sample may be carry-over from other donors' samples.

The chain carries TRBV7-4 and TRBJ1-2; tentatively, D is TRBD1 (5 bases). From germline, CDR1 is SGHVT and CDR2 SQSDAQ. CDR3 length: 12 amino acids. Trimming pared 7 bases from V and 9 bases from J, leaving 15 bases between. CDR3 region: CASTSGGSRYTF. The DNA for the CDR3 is TGTGCCAGCACCTCCGGGGGATCTCGCTACACCTTC.

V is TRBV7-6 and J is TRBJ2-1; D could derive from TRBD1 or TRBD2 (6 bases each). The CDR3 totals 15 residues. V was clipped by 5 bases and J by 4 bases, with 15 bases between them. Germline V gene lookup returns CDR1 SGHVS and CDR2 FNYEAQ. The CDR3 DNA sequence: TGTGCCAGCAGCACAGGCGGGGACATATACAATGAGCAGTTCTTC. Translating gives CASSTGGDIYNEQFF.

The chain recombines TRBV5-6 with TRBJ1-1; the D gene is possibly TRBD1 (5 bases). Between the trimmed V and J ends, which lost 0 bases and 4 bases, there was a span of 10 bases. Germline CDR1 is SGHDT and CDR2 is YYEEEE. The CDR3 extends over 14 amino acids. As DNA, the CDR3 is TGTGCCAGCAGCTTGGACAGGTTCGTCACTGAAGCTTTCTTT. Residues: CASSLDRFVTEAFF.

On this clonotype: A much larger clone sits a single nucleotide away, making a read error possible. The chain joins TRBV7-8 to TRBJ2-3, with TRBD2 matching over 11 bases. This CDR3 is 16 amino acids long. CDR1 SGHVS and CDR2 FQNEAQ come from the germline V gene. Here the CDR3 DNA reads TGTGTCAGCCTAACTAGCGGGGGCCTCAGCACAGATACGCAGTATTTT. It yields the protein CVSLTSGGLSTDTQYF.

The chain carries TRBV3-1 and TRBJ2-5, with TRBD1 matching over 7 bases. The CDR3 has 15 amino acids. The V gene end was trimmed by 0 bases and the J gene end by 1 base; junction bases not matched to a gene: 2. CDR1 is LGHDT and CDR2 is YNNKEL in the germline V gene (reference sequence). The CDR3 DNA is TGTGCCAGCAGCCAAGACTCAGGGGGCCAAGAGACCCAGTACTTC. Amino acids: CASSQDSGGQETQYF.

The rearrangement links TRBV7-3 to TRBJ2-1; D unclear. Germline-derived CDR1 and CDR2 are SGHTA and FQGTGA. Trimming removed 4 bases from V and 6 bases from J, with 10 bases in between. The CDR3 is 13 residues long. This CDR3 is CASSWVVGNEQFF. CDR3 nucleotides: TGTGCCAGCAGCTGGGTGGTAGGCAATGAGCAGTTCTTC.

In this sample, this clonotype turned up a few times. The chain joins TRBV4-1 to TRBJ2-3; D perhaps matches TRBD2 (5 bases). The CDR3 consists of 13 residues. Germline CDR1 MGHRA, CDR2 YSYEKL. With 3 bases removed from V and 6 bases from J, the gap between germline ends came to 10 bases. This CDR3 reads CASSQYPGDTQYF. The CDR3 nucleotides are TGCGCCAGCAGCCAGTATCCGGGGGATACGCAGTATTTT.

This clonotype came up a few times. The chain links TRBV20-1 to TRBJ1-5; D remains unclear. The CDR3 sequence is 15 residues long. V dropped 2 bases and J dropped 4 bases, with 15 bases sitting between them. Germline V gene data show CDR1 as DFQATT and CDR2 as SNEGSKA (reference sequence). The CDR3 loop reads CSARTDPGSNQPQHF. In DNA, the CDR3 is TGCAGTGCTAGAACGGACCCTGGTTCGAATCAGCCCCAGCATTTT.

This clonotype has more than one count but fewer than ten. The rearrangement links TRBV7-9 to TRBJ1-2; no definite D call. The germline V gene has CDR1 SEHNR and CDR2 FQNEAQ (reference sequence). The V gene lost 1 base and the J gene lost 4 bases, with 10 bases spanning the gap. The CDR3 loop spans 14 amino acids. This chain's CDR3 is CASSLETEAYGYTF. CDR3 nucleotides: TGTGCCAGCAGCTTAGAGACCGAAGCCTATGGCTACACCTTC.

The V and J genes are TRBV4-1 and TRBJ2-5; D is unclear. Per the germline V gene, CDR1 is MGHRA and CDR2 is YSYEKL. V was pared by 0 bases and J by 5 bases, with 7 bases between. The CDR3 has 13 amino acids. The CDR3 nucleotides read TGCGCCAGCAGCCAAGAAGGTCATGAGACCCAGTACTTC. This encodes CASSQEGHETQYF.

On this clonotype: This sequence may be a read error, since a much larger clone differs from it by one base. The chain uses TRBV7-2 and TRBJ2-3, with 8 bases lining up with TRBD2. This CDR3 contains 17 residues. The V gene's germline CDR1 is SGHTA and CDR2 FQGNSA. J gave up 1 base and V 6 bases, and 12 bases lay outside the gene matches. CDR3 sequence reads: CASRRLARRLGTDTQYF. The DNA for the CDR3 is TGTGCCAGCAGAAGACTAGCGAGGAGGCTTGGCACAGATACGCAGTATTTT.

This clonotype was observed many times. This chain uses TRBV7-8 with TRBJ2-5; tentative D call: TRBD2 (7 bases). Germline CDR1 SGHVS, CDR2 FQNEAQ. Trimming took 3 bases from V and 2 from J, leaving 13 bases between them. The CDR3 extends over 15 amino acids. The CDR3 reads CASSFTGRDQETQYF. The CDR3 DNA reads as TGTGCCAGCAGCTTTACAGGGAGGGATCAAGAGACCCAGTACTTC.

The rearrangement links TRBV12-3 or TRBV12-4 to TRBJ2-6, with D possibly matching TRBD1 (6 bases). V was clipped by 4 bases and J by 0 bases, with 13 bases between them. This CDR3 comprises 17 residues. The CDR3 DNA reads TGTGCCAGCAGTTATGGACAGCCATTCTCTGGGGCCAACGTCCTGACTTTC. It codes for CASSYGQPFSGANVLTF.

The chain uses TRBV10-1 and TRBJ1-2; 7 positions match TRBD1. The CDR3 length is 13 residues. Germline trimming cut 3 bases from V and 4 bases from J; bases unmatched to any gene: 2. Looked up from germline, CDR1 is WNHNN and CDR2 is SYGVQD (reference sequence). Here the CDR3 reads CASSDRDSYGYTF. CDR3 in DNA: TGCGCCAGCAGTGACCGGGACAGCTATGGCTACACCTTC.

The chain's CDR3 is CASSSHGPGEKLFF. The DNA for the CDR3 is TGTGCCAGCAGCTCCCATGGGCCGGGTGAAAAACTGTTTTTT. V gene TRBV7-9 combines with J gene TRBJ1-4, with D unresolved. The CDR3 loop spans 14 amino acids. Trimming removed 4 bases at V and 7 bases at J, with 13 bases between. Germline V lookup: CDR1 SEHNR, CDR2 FQNEAQ (reference sequence).

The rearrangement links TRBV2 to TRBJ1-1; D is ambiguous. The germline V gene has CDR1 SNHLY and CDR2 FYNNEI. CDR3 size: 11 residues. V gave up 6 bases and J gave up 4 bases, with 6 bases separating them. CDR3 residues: CASRGPTEAFF. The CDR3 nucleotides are TGTGCCAGCAGGGGTCCCACTGAAGCTTTCTTT.

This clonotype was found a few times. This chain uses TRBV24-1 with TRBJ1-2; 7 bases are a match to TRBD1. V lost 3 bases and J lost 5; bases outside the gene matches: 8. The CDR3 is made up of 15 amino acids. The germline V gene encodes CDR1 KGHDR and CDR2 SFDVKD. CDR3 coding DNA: TGTGCCACCAGTGATACCGGACAGGATACATATGGCTACACCTTC. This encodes CATSDTGQDTYGYTF.

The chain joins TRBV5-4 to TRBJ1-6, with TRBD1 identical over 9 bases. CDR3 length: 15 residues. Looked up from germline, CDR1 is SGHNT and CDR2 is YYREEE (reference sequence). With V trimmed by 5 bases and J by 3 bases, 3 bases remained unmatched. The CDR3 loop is CASRSTGGYNSPLHF. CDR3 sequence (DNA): TGTGCCAGCAGATCGACAGGGGGCTATAATTCACCCCTCCACTTT.

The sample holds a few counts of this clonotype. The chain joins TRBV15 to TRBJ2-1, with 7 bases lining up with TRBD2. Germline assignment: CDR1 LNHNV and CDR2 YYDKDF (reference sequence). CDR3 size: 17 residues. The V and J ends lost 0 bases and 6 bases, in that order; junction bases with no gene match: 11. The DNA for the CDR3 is TGTGCCACCAGCAGAGATCGTGTAGCGGGCGGCGGCAATGAGCAGTTCTTC. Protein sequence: CATSRDRVAGGGNEQFF.

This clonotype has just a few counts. The CDR3 here is CASSPLREGLNSPLHF. CDR3 nucleotides: TGCGCCAGCAGCCCCCTCCGGGAGGGTCTTAATTCACCCCTCCACTTT. The gene calls are TRBV4-1 and TRBJ1-6; D is ambiguous. The ends were cut back, 4 bases at V and 6 bases at J, with 16 bases in the middle. Germline CDR1 MGHRA, CDR2 YSYEKL. The CDR3 consists of 16 residues.